This T cell receptor (beta chain) was sequenced in a study of blood T cells in healthy people across ages. General study results and limits: The study lacked donor CMV status, which possibly confounded expanded clonotype changes. Older individuals had lower TCR beta diversity per million T cells (the decline was roughly linear).

The CDR3 contains 15 residues. The germline CDR1 and CDR2 sequences are SGHDT and YYEEEE. The V end was cut by 0 bases, the J end by 5 bases, with 14 bases between. This clonotype has more than one count but fewer than ten. Its antigen is as yet unknown. Then a second PCR, running roughly 7 to 11 cycles, was carried out with a sample-barcoded 5' primer and a J-beta primer mix. In TCRdb, the 5' RACE reads were re-called with MiXCR into one record per CDR3 protein. The sample lists around 670,000 distinct CDR3 sequences; under 30% were seen once. This chain uses TRBV5-6 with TRBJ2-5; a weak D match, TRBD1 (6 bases). The receptor comes from a woman aged 80 or older in good health. The specimen was blood. CDR3 loop: CASSLVQGHGETQYF. The CDR3 DNA sequence: TGTGCCAGCAGCTTGGTACAGGGTCATGGGGAGACCCAGTACTTC.